The 8 T cell receptor beta chains given below trace back to one sample, sequenced in a study of T-cell reconstitution after alpha-beta-depleted transplantation in children. Unique molecular identifiers were used in preparing the TCRbeta library. MiXCR was run by TCRdb on the PCR reads, yielding one entry per CDR3 protein. The sample lists fewer than 450,000 distinct CDR3 sequences; about a sixth were seen once. The sequencing here drew on PBMCs, mostly from graft donor cells, taken 360 days after TCRalphabeta/CD19-depleted stem cell transplant. All receptors come from a male patient between 2 and 10 years old who had a stem cell transplant for acute lymphoblastic leukemia, so the T cells may come from the graft donor.

The V and J genes are TRBV5-6 and TRBJ2-5; D not certain. Trimming left V 1 base short and J 1 base short, with 5 bases between. CDR3 length: 13 residues. CDR1 SGHDT and CDR2 YYEEEE come from the germline V gene. In DNA form, the CDR3 reads TGTGCCAGCAGCTTGCCATCCCAAGAGACCCAGTACTTC. Protein sequence: CASSLPSQETQYF.

This clonotype appeared a few times. This chain connects TRBV12-3 or TRBV12-4 to TRBJ1-5; no definite D call. Trimming removed 8 bases from V and 6 bases from J, with 14 bases in between. The CDR3 loop spans 13 amino acids. The CDR3 is CASGRYAGQPQHF. The CDR3 DNA reads TGTGCCAGCGGGCGGTATGCGGGTCAGCCCCAGCATTTT.

The CDR3 DNA is TGCAGTGCTAGAGTGTCGGGGATCTACCCTCCGCCCTACGAGCAGTACTTC. Encoded protein: CSARVSGIYPPPYEQYF. This chain uses TRBV20-1 with TRBJ2-7; D is perhaps TRBD2 (5 bases). This CDR3 has 17 residues. Germline CDR1 reads DFQATT; CDR2 reads SNEGSKA (reference sequence). Trimming pared 1 base from V and 2 bases from J, leaving 21 bases between.

This clonotype was counted between two and nine times. The chain recombines TRBV28 with TRBJ2-5, with D unresolved. The V end lost 3 bases, the J end lost 12 bases, and 20 bases lay between the germline ends. CDR3 length: 14 residues. Germline V lookup: CDR1 MDHEN, CDR2 SYDVKM. The CDR3 DNA is TGTGCCAGCAGTTTCGGGCCGGTAAGGGCCCCGAAGTACTTC. This codes for CASSFGPVRAPKYF.

The CDR3 spells CASSQGTHAGDPQPQHF. The CDR3 coding sequence is TGCGCCAGCAGCCAAGGAACCCACGCAGGGGATCCTCAGCCCCAGCATTTT. The rearrangement uses TRBV4-3 and TRBJ1-5, with D tentatively TRBD1 (6 bases). The V gene lost 1 base and the J gene lost 6 bases, with 19 bases spanning the gap. This CDR3 spans 17 amino acids. From germline, CDR1 is LGHNA and CDR2 YSLEER.

The chain couples TRBV7-9 to TRBJ2-2; TRBD1 agrees at 9 bases. The V gene's germline CDR1 is SEHNR and CDR2 FQNEAQ (reference sequence). This CDR3 has 14 amino acids. Unmatched junction bases numbered 4, after V lost 6 bases and J lost 5 bases. The CDR3 coding sequence is TGTGCCAGCAGACCCGGGACAGGGACCGGGGAGCTGTTTTTT. It encodes CASRPGTGTGELFF.

This clonotype has just a few counts. V is TRBV4-3 and J is TRBJ2-2; no firm D call. The CDR3 spans 15 residues. Germline V CDR1 and CDR2: LGHNA, YSLEER. V shed 2 bases and J shed 0 bases, with 7 bases lying between them. The CDR3 sequence: CASSQQSPNTGELFF. CDR3 bases: TGCGCCAGCAGCCAACAGAGCCCGAACACCGGGGAGCTGTTTTTT.

This clonotype has only a few counts. The V call is TRBV3-1, the J call TRBJ2-5; TRBD2 matches 13 bases. The CDR3 is 17 residues long. V lost 4 bases, J lost 2 bases, and 7 bases stayed unmatched. The germline V gene has CDR1 LGHDT and CDR2 YNNKEL (reference sequence). The DNA for the CDR3 is TGTGCCAGCAGCCTCAGGACGGGACTAGCGGGACAAGAGACCCAGTACTTC. It is translated as CASSLRTGLAGQETQYF.